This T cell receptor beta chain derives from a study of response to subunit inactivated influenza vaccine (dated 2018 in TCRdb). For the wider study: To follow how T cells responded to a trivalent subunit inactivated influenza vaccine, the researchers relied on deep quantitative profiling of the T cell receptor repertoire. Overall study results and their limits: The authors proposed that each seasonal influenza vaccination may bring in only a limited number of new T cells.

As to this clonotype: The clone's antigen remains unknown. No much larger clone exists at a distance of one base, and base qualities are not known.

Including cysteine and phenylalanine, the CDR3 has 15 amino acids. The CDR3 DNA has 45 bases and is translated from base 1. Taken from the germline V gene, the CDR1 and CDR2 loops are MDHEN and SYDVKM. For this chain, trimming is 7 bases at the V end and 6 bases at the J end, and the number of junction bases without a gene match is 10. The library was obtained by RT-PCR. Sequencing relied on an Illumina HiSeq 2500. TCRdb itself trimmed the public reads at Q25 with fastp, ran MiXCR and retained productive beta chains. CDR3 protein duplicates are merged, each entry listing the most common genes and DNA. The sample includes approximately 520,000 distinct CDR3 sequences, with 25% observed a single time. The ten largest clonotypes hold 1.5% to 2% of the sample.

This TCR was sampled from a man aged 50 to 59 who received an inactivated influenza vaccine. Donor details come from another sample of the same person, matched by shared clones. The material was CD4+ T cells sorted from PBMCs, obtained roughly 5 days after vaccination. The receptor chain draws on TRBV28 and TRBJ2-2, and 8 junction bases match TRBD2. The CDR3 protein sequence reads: CASNPGGGGPGELFF. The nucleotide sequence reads TGTGCCAGCAACCCGGGGGGCGGGGGGCCCGGGGAGCTGTTTTTT.